The TCR beta chain described here comes from a study of patients and donors after allogeneic stem cell transplantation. TCRdb redid the calling of the RT-PCR reads with MiXCR, one entry per CDR3 protein. The data hold 20,000 or so distinct CDR3 sequences, with about 42% observed a single time. The table lists this clonotype with a count of one. The germline V gene encodes CDR1 SGHDN and CDR2 FVKESK. With V trimmed by 0 bases and J by 4 bases, 6 bases remained unmatched. This CDR3 is built from 17 residues. The TCR originated in a human donor who was either an allogeneic HSCT recipient or a stem cell or donor lymphocyte infusion donor (not recorded which). It is not recorded whose cells these are; they may come from a transplant donor. Sequencing was carried out using blood, either unsorted or a sorted T cell fraction (not recorded which). The chain recombines TRBV14 with TRBJ2-5; TRBD2 agrees at 12 bases. CDR3 coding DNA: TGTGCCAGCAGCCAAGAGATGACTAGCGGGGGATTAGAGACCCAGTACTTC. Amino acid sequence: CASSQEMTSGGLETQYF.